Below are 30 T cell receptor beta chains sequenced from a single sample in a study of T-cell reconstitution after alpha-beta-depleted transplantation in children. The TCRbeta library incorporated unique molecular identifiers. TCRdb reprocessed the PCR reads with MiXCR, giving one entry per CDR3 protein. Of about 980,000 distinct CDR3 sequences in the sample, under 30% were seen once. The specimen comprised PBMCs, mostly from graft donor cells, sampled 360 days after TCRalphabeta/CD19-depleted stem cell transplant. The source of these receptors is a boy under two years old who had a stem cell transplant for SCID, so the T cells may come from the graft donor.

This clonotype showed up just a few times. The rearrangement uses TRBV6-5 and TRBJ2-4, with a possible D match to TRBD2 (5 bases). The CDR3 has 16 amino acids. V lost 0 bases, J lost 6 bases, and 15 bases lay in between. CDR1 is MNHEY and CDR2 is SVGAGI in the germline V gene. This CDR3 reads CASSYSRAVSGNIQYF. The CDR3 nucleotides are TGTGCCAGCAGTTACTCGAGGGCAGTGTCGGGAAACATTCAGTACTTC.

V gene TRBV7-9 combines with J gene TRBJ2-6, with D perhaps TRBD1 or TRBD2 (6 bases each). This CDR3 has 16 amino acids. Germline CDR1 reads SEHNR; CDR2 reads FQNEAQ (reference sequence). The V end lost 5 bases, the J end lost 2 bases, and 13 bases lay between the germline ends. CDR3: CASSRSGGAGANVLTF. CDR3 bases: TGTGCCAGCAGCCGTTCCGGGGGCGCTGGGGCCAACGTCCTGACTTTC.

V usage is TRBV4-1 and J usage is TRBJ2-7; 7 bases map to TRBD1. V trimming: 0 bases; J trimming: 3 bases; junction bases outside the gene matches: 5. CDR1 and CDR2 from the germline V gene are MGHRA and YSYEKL. This CDR3 has 15 residues. The CDR3 spells CASSQEGDSSYEQYF. CDR3 nucleotides: TGCGCCAGCAGCCAAGAGGGGGACAGCAGCTACGAGCAGTACTTC.

This clonotype was detected a few times. This rearrangement joins TRBV6-5 to TRBJ2-2; possibly TRBD1 or TRBD2 for D (5 bases each). Germline values: CDR1 MNHEY, CDR2 SVGAGI. This CDR3 has 14 amino acids. V lost 6 bases and J 0 bases, leaving 8 bases between the germline ends. The CDR3 is CASRQGANTGELFF. The CDR3 nucleotides read TGTGCCAGCAGGCAGGGAGCGAACACCGGGGAGCTGTTTTTT.

V gene TRBV5-1 combines with J gene TRBJ1-2, with D possibly matching TRBD1 (6 bases). V lost 6 bases, J lost 4 bases, and 13 bases lay in between. This CDR3 contains 13 residues. Per germline, CDR1 SGHRS and CDR2 YFSETQ. CDR3 sequence reads: CASMGDTSYGYTF. The CDR3 DNA reads TGCGCCAGCATGGGGGACACCTCCTATGGCTACACCTTC. The variable domain in full, completed from reference TRBV5-1 and TRBJ1-2, reads KAGVTQTPRYLIKTRGQQVTLSCSPISGHRSVSWYQQTPGQGLQFLFEYFSETQRNKGNFPGRFSGRQFSNSRSEMNVSTLELGDSALYLCASMGDTSYGYTFGSGTRLTVV.

The rearrangement joins TRBV5-1 to TRBJ2-7; weak D call: TRBD2 (5 bases). Trimming shortened V by 6 bases and J by 5 bases, and 15 bases separated the two germline ends. Germline assignment: CDR1 SGHRS and CDR2 YFSETQ. This CDR3 is built from 13 residues. The CDR3 loop is CASNYGADHEQYF. The CDR3 DNA sequence: TGCGCCAGCAACTACGGAGCGGACCACGAGCAGTACTTC.

This clonotype was counted a few times. The chain combines TRBV5-1 with TRBJ2-1, with 9 bases that match TRBD2. Per germline, CDR1 SGHRS and CDR2 YFSETQ. V gave up 0 bases and J gave up 7 bases; unmatched junction bases: 8. The CDR3 covers 16 residues. The CDR3 loop is CASSLEAGGPVNEQFF. In DNA form, the CDR3 reads TGCGCCAGCAGCTTGGAGGCGGGGGGGCCGGTGAATGAGCAGTTCTTC.

This clonotype was seen more than once but under ten times. The chain links TRBV20-1 to TRBJ1-5; 7 nucleotides line up with TRBD1. Per germline, CDR1 DFQATT and CDR2 SNEGSKA (reference sequence). V lost 5 bases and J lost 5; bases outside the gene matches: 9. The CDR3 runs to 14 residues. This CDR3 is CSAPARGRDQPQHF. The CDR3 region has the DNA TGCAGTGCTCCAGCAAGGGGGCGCGATCAGCCCCAGCATTTT.

This chain links TRBV10-3 with TRBJ2-7; no clear D. Deletions cut 7 bases from V and 3 bases from J, with 13 bases between. Germline V gene lookup returns CDR1 ENHRY and CDR2 SYGVKD. The CDR3 spans 13 residues. CDR3: CAITPDGNYEQYF. The CDR3 nucleotides read TGTGCCATCACCCCGGACGGAAACTACGAGCAGTACTTC.

The chain carries TRBV12-3 or TRBV12-4 and TRBJ2-1, with D perhaps matching TRBD2 (7 bases). CDR3 size: 10 residues. V was cut by 5 bases and J by 13 bases, with 9 bases left in between. DNA of the CDR3: TGTGCCAGCAGTGGGGGGGCTCAGTTCTTC. Protein sequence: CASSGGAQFF.

V usage is TRBV4-1 and J usage is TRBJ2-3; 8 nucleotides match TRBD2. From germline, CDR1 is MGHRA and CDR2 YSYEKL. The CDR3 covers 15 residues. The J segment lost 1 base and the V segment lost 3 bases, leaving 3 bases of the junction unmatched. The CDR3 sequence: CASSHLGLGTDTQYF. CDR3 nucleotide sequence: TGCGCCAGCAGCCACCTGGGACTAGGCACAGATACGCAGTATTTT.

This chain links TRBV6-2 or TRBV6-3 with TRBJ1-2; D is possibly TRBD1 (5 bases). This CDR3 region has 15 residues. Looked up from germline, CDR1 is MNHEY and CDR2 is SVGEGT. Trimming took off 5 bases at V and 8 bases at J, with 21 bases between the two ends. CDR3 region: CASSSRGHKKSGYTF. CDR3 DNA: TGTGCCAGCAGTAGCCGCGGACACAAAAAAAGCGGCTACACCTTC.

The chain joins TRBV19 to TRBJ2-5; 10 bases fit TRBD2. The CDR3 sequence is 16 residues long. Germline trimming cut 6 bases from V and 1 base from J; bases unmatched to any gene: 8. Germline CDR1 reads LNHDA; CDR2 reads SQIVND (reference sequence). The CDR3 bases are TGTGCCAGTAGCCGCGGACTAGCGGATTTCCAAGAGACCCAGTACTTC. Translating gives CASSRGLADFQETQYF.

This clonotype was seen more than once but under ten times. The rearrangement uses TRBV2 and TRBJ1-1; D is possibly TRBD1 (6 bases). Germline CDR1 and CDR2: SNHLY and FYNNEI. The CDR3 covers 14 residues. Trimming took off 8 bases at V and 1 base at J, with 14 bases between the two ends. CDR3 sequence reads: CASVGGRGNTEAFF. CDR3 coding DNA: TGTGCCAGCGTAGGCGGCAGGGGGAACACTGAAGCTTTCTTT.

The sample holds a few counts of this clonotype. The gene calls are TRBV4-1 and TRBJ2-7, with 8 bases matching TRBD2. Trimming took 2 bases from V and 2 from J; bases not matched to a gene: 5. The CDR3 extends over 15 amino acids. CDR1 MGHRA and CDR2 YSYEKL come from the germline V gene. The CDR3 DNA sequence: TGCGCCAGCAGCCAAACACAGCGGGGGCCCTACGAGCAGTACTTC. Translation gives CASSQTQRGPYEQYF.

The rearrangement joins TRBV3-1 to TRBJ2-5; TRBD2 matches at 7 bases. This CDR3 has 14 residues. Germline CDR1 LGHDT, CDR2 YNNKEL (reference sequence). Trimming took 8 bases from V and 3 from J; bases not matched to a gene: 9. CDR3 region: CASSSGTKEETQYF. The CDR3 nucleotides read TGTGCCAGCTCCTCCGGGACTAAGGAAGAGACCCAGTACTTC.

V and J are TRBV12-3 or TRBV12-4 and TRBJ2-5; D is perhaps TRBD2 (6 bases). The CDR3 contains 13 residues. V shed 6 bases and J shed 7 bases, with 15 bases lying between them. CDR3 sequence (DNA): TGTGCCAGCAGCCTGGACCGGGGAGGGACCCAGTACTTC. Protein: CASSLDRGGTQYF.

Note on this clonotype: Likely a read error: the CDR3 ends without its conserved phenylalanine or tryptophan. The V call is TRBV10-3, the J call TRBJ2-7; no firm D call. The germline V and J ends were trimmed by 2 bases and 3 bases, with 8 bases remaining between them. CDR1 is ENHRY, CDR2 SYGVKD, per germline. This CDR3 is 13 amino acids long. The CDR3 DNA reads TGTGCCATCAGTGAGCCCATGATCTACGAGCAGTACTAC. This gives the protein CAISEPMIYEQYY.

This chain connects TRBV7-2 to TRBJ1-3; maybe TRBD1 (5 bases). V was clipped by 3 bases and J by 0 bases, with 15 bases between them. The CDR3 loop spans 17 amino acids. Germline V gives CDR1 SGHTA, CDR2 FQGNSA. As DNA, the CDR3 is TGTGCCAGCAGCTTTCGGGCAGGGCCGAGCTCTGGAAACACCATATATTTT. This codes for CASSFRAGPSSGNTIYF.

This clonotype has a handful of counts. The chain recombines TRBV20-1 with TRBJ1-2; D not resolved. The CDR3 is made up of 14 amino acids. The germline V gene encodes CDR1 DFQATT and CDR2 SNEGSKA (reference sequence). Trimming removed 1 base from V and 3 bases from J, with 12 bases in between. In DNA form, the CDR3 reads TGCAGTGCTAGAGCACCGAACGGTCACTATGGCTACACCTTC. Translating it yields CSARAPNGHYGYTF.

The rearrangement joins TRBV28 to TRBJ2-1, with 12 bases that match TRBD2. Germline V gene data show CDR1 as MDHEN and CDR2 as SYDVKM. The CDR3 has 18 amino acids. V shed 6 bases and J 10 bases; nucleotides not matched to a gene: 19. In nucleotides, the CDR3 is TGTGCCAGCAGCGCTTATGTACTAGCGGGGGGATTGGGCGGCGAGCAGTTCTTC. Residues: CASSAYVLAGGLGGEQFF.

The V and J genes are TRBV6-2 or TRBV6-3 and TRBJ2-1; perhaps TRBD2 as D (6 bases). V dropped 11 bases and J dropped 6 bases, with 14 bases sitting between them. Germline V gene lookup returns CDR1 MNHEY and CDR2 SVGEGT. This CDR3 spans 12 amino acids. CDR3 sequence: CASGVGGNEQFF. The DNA for the CDR3 is TGTGCCTCCGGGGTGGGGGGCAATGAGCAGTTCTTC.

This clonotype has just a few counts. The chain joins TRBV29-1 to TRBJ2-1; weak D call: TRBD1 (6 bases). Germline V lookup: CDR1 SQVTM, CDR2 ANQGSEA. V lost 3 bases and J lost 9, with 27 bases in between. The CDR3 covers 17 residues. This CDR3 is CSVEGARLIPRKGEQFF. The CDR3, as DNA: TGCAGCGTTGAGGGGGCCCGCCTGATCCCCAGAAAGGGTGAGCAGTTCTTC.

The table lists this clonotype with many counts. This chain joins TRBV5-1 and TRBJ2-5, with a weak D call TRBD2 (6 bases). Deletions cut 0 bases from V and 5 bases from J, with 14 bases between. Germline CDR1 is SGHRS and CDR2 is YFSETQ. The CDR3 runs 15 residues. CDR3 region: CASSLAGGVYETQYF. CDR3 bases: TGCGCCAGCAGCTTGGCTGGCGGGGTATACGAGACCCAGTACTTC.

The chain uses TRBV2 and TRBJ2-4; D not certain. Trimming removed 5 bases from V and 0 bases from J, with 14 bases in between. This CDR3 has 16 residues. CDR1 is SNHLY and CDR2 is FYNNEI in the germline V gene. The CDR3 bases are TGTGCCAGCAGTCATGGTGGCTTGGGAGCCAAAAACATTCAGTACTTC. Protein: CASSHGGLGAKNIQYF. The variable domain in full, completed from reference TRBV2 and TRBJ2-4, reads EPEVTQTPSHQVTQMGQEVILRCVPISNHLYFYWYRQILGQKVEFLVSFYNNEISEKSEIFDDQFSVERPDGSNFTLKIRSTKLEDSAMYFCASSHGGLGAKNIQYFGAGTRLSVL.

This clonotype was counted only a few times. This chain connects TRBV20-1 to TRBJ1-1, with D hard to call. This CDR3 contains 11 residues. CDR1 and CDR2 from the germline V gene are DFQATT and SNEGSKA (reference sequence). CDR3 sequence (DNA): TGCAGGGCGGACGTAAACACTGAAGCTTTCTTT. Encoded protein: CRADVNTEAFF.

The V gene is TRBV18, the J gene TRBJ1-2; no reliable D call. This CDR3 contains 13 residues. V was trimmed by 0 bases and J by 2 bases, leaving 4 bases between them. CDR1 is KGHSH, CDR2 LQKENI, per germline. The CDR3 region has the DNA TGTGCCAGCTCACCACCAGGAAACTATGGCTACACCTTC. Its protein product is CASSPPGNYGYTF.

This clonotype was observed a handful of times. The V gene is TRBV7-2, the J gene TRBJ2-1, with 9 bases aligning to TRBD1. The CDR3 has 16 residues. Germline loops: CDR1 SGHTA, CDR2 FQGNSA. The trim removed 3 bases at V and 0 bases at J, leaving 3 bases unmatched. CDR3: CASSLQGQGSYNEQFF. Written as DNA, the CDR3 is TGTGCCAGCAGCTTGCAGGGACAGGGCTCCTACAATGAGCAGTTCTTC.

This clonotype was seen more than once but under ten times. The chain joins TRBV7-7 to TRBJ2-1; 7 nucleotides agree with TRBD2. Looked up from germline, CDR1 is SSHAT and CDR2 is FNYEAQ (reference sequence). The V and J ends lost 6 bases and 10 bases, in that order; junction bases with no gene match: 6. The CDR3 runs 12 residues. CDR3 in amino acids: CASRTSLREQFF. CDR3 DNA: TGTGCCAGCAGGACTAGCTTACGGGAGCAGTTCTTC. The full variable domain, in which reference TRBV7-7 and TRBJ2-1 provide the parts outside the CDR3, is GAGVSQSPRYKVTKRGQDVTLRCDPISSHATLYWYQQALGQGPEFLTYFNYEAQPDKSGLPSDRFSAERPEGSISTLTIQRTEQRDSAMYRCASRTSLREQFFGPGTRLTVL.

This clonotype was detected a few times. This sequence joins TRBV13 and TRBJ2-5; D may be TRBD1 (5 bases). V was trimmed by 2 bases and J by 5 bases, leaving 15 bases between them. Germline V gives CDR1 PRHDT, CDR2 FYEKMQ (reference sequence). This CDR3 spans 15 amino acids. The CDR3 nucleotides read TGTGCCAGCAGCTTAAAGGGGTTGGCTGAGGAGACCCAGTACTTC. Translated, it gives CASSLKGLAEETQYF.